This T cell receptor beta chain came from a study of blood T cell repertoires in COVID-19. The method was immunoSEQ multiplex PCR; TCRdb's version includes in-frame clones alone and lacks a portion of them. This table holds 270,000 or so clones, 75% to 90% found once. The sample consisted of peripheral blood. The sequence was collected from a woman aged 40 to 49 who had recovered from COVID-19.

This CDR3 is CASSLETGFYGYTF. The DNA of the CDR3 is TGTGCCAGCAGTTTGGAGACAGGGTTCTATGGCTACACCTTC. V gene TRBV6-2 or TRBV6-3 combines with J gene TRBJ1-2; 7 nucleotides match TRBD1. CDR3 length equals 14 residues. Trimming took 4 bases from V and 4 from J; bases not matched to a gene: 6. The germline gives CDR1 MNHEY, CDR2 SVGEGT.